The clone carrying this T cell receptor (beta chain) was counted many times. The sample originates from a study of molecular identifiers for immune sequencing clone quantification. Trimming took off 2 bases at V and 1 base at J, with 11 bases between the two ends. Per the germline V gene, CDR1 is GTSNPN and CDR2 is SVGIG (reference sequence). The CDR3 is 15 residues long. TCRdb used MiXCR to reprocess the PCR reads, holding one entry per CDR3 protein. The data hold 65,000 or so distinct CDR3 sequences, with about a fifth observed a single time. The material sequenced was naive CD8+ T cells from blood, with Jurkat cell RNA spiked in. Subset indicated: FACS-sorted CD8+CD4-CCR7+CD45RA+ naive T cells. The rearrangement links TRBV30 to TRBJ2-2; perhaps D is TRBD1 or TRBD2 (5 bases each). This clonotype originated in a human donor in good health. Some libraries in this study had Jurkat cell RNA spiked in. The CDR3 sequence: CAWSSGTLNTGELFF. Here the CDR3 DNA reads TGTGCCTGGAGTTCCGGGACGTTGAACACCGGGGAGCTGTTTTTT.